These T cell receptor beta chains were read from a single sample in a study of glioma-infiltrating T cells after dendritic cell vaccination. Generated by immunoSEQ multiplex PCR, the TCRdb table keeps only in-frame clones and is missing some. Altogether 95,000 or so clones are present, 70% to 90% being singletons, with the ten largest covering around 3%. Material: blood, obtained before dendritic cell vaccination. Receptors originate from a human donor with glioblastoma. CDR3s include the opening cysteine and the closing phenylalanine or tryptophan. Each record gives: J gene, V gene, CDR3 protein.

TRBJ2-1,TRBV7-3,CASSSEGGRGNEQFF
TRBJ2-7,TRBV6-5,CASTEGGYEQYF
TRBJ2-3,TRBV11-3,CASSSRRGLAGTDTQYF
TRBJ1-3,TRBV7-3,CASSLTTGTAGNTIYF
TRBJ2-7,TRBV2,CASSDRDYEQYF
TRBJ1-5,TRBV2,CASSASGTLSQPQHF
TRBJ2-7,TRBV5-4,CASSGGGTYEQYF
TRBJ2-3,TRBV5-1,CASSLRTSGDTQYF
TRBJ1-2,TRBV7-9,CASSLVTPTGGYTF
TRBJ2-3,TRBV5-1,CASSLITGTGTDTQYF
TRBJ1-4,TRBV9,CASSVAGMGGGEKLFF
TRBJ2-5,TRBV30,CAWSEGRVPGETQYF